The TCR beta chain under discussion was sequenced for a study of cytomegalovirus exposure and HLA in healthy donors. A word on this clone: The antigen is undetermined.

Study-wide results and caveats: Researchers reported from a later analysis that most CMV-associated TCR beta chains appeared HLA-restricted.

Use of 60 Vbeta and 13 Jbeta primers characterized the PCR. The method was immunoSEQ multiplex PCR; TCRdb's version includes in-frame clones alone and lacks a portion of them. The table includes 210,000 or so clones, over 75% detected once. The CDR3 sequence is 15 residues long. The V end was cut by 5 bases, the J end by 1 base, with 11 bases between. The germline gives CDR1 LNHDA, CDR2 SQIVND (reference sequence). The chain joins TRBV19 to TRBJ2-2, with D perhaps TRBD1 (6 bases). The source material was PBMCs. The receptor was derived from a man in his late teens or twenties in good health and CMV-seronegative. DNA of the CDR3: TGTGCCAGTAGTTCCCGGACAGAGAACACCGGGGAGCTGTTTTTT. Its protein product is CASSSRTENTGELFF.